Reported below is one T cell receptor (beta chain). The data are from a study of blood T cell repertoires in COVID-19. For the study at large: Acute and convalescent COVID-19 specimens originated in the United States, Italy and Spain.

In the authors' workflow: Scientists estimated how many nucleated cells there were by amplifying reference gene primers. Sequencing used immunoSEQ multiplex PCR; TCRdb keeps in-frame clones, though not all of them. V and J calls and clone size come straight from that table; D and trimming were deduced from the DNA. Here the sample spans about 24,000 clones, about nine tenths being singletons. This CDR3 has 12 amino acids. The V gene's germline CDR1 is MDHEN and CDR2 SYDVKM. Trimming removed 8 bases at V and 7 bases at J, with 11 bases between. The rearrangement uses TRBV28 and TRBJ1-4; D is unresolved. The sample taken for sequencing was peripheral blood. The sequence was obtained from a man in his 70s with acute or convalescent COVID-19. The CDR3 loop is CASATGSEKLFF. In DNA form, the CDR3 reads TGTGCCAGCGCTACGGGAAGTGAAAAACTGTTTTTT.